This record looks at one T cell receptor beta chain sequence and its context. What it recognizes is unknown. TCRdb re-called the reads through MiXCR, storing one row per CDR3 protein. The top ten hold around 12% of the sample, which has 650,000 to 900,000 distinct CDR3 sequences, around a third seen once. The CDR3 has 15 residues. Germline-derived CDR1 and CDR2 are MGHRA and YSYEKL. Losses at the gene ends were 6 bases for V and 2 bases for J; bases not matched to a gene: 8. These data belong to a study of T cell repertoires in cytomegalovirus infection. In the study overall: Recently identified HLA-C-restricted CMV epitopes and well-studied HLA-B-restricted CMV epitopes were used by the study. It was the public TCR beta signatures that indicated both CMV infection and matching HLA type.

General study points: People with CMV and the relevant HLA were identified by cumulative public TCR beta family frequency. What dominated the ex vivo response were HLA-C-restricted CMV-specific TCR beta clonotypes.

The sample consisted of cultured CD8+ T cells from PBMCs, taken from culture after CMV antigen stimulation. The sequence came from a human donor in good health (CMV status not recorded). Some clones in this sample may be carry-over from other donors' samples. This sequence joins TRBV4-1 and TRBJ2-5; 8 bases are a match to TRBD1. CDR3 loop: CASSLGTGPQETQYF. CDR3 DNA: TGCGCCAGCAGTCTCGGGACAGGTCCTCAAGAGACCCAGTACTTC.